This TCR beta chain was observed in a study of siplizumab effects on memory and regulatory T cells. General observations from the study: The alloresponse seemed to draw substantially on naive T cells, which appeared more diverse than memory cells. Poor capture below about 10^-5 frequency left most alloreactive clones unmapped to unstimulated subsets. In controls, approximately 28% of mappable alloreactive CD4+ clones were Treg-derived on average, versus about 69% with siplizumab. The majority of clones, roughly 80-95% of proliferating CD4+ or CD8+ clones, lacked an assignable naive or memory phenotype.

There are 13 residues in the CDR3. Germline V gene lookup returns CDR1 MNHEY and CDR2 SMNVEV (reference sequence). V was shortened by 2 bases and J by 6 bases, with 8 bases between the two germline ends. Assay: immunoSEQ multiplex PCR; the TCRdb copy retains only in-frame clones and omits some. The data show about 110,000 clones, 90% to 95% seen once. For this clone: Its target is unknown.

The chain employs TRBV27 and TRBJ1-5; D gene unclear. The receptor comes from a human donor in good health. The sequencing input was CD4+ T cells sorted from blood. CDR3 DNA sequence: TGTGCCAGCAGTTTAGAGGAACGTCAGCCCCAGCATTTT. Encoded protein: CASSLEERQPQHF.